This entry concerns a single T cell receptor beta chain. The sample is drawn from a study of blood T cell repertoires in COVID-19. Only in-frame clones appear in the TCRdb table, and some are missing; sequencing was by immunoSEQ multiplex PCR. The table shows roughly 200,000 clones, with about 86% occurring only once. Input material: PBMCs or T cells enriched from blood (not recorded which). This receptor was obtained from a woman aged 40 to 50 with acute COVID-19.

This chain's CDR3 is CASSFGGLAGTYNEQFF. CDR3 in DNA: TGTGCCAGCAGCTTTGGGGGACTAGCGGGGACATACAATGAGCAGTTCTTC. The J gene is TRBJ2-1, the V gene TRBV7-9, with 13 bases matching TRBD2. The V segment lost 3 bases and the J segment 4 bases; nucleotides outside the gene matches: 6. The CDR3 is 17 amino acids. The germline gives CDR1 SEHNR, CDR2 FQNEAQ (reference sequence).